Each of the 10 T cell receptor beta chains below was sequenced from the same sample in a study of blood T cell repertoires in COVID-19. Generated by immunoSEQ multiplex PCR, the TCRdb table keeps only in-frame clones and is missing some. The sample carries tens of thousands of clones, approximately 89% recorded once. The sample taken for sequencing was peripheral blood. The origin of the receptors is a human donor in a cohort sampled during active COVID-19.

This chain links TRBV7-9 with TRBJ1-2; 10 bases map to TRBD1. The CDR3 consists of 15 residues. V shed 2 bases, J shed 7 bases, and the junction held 7 bases outside the gene matches. CDR1 is SEHNR and CDR2 is FQNEAQ in the germline V gene (reference sequence). The CDR3 protein is CASSLKTGGLGGYTF. The DNA for the CDR3 is TGTGCCAGCAGCTTAAAGACAGGGGGCCTTGGTGGCTACACCTTC.

This sequence joins TRBV28 and TRBJ1-6; possible D gene TRBD1, 5 bases. V was clipped by 3 bases and J by 10 bases, with 13 bases between them. Per germline, CDR1 MDHEN and CDR2 SYDVKM. The CDR3 length is 14 residues. The CDR3 sequence is CASSLAPGPSPLHF. CDR3 coding DNA: TGTGCCAGCAGTTTGGCCCCAGGGCCGTCACCCCTCCACTTT.

The J gene is TRBJ2-2, the V gene TRBV30; D is possibly TRBD1 (5 bases). The CDR3 runs to 15 residues. V was pared by 4 bases and J by 6 bases, with 18 bases between. From germline, CDR1 is GTSNPN and CDR2 SVGIG (reference sequence). The CDR3 DNA reads as TGTGCCTGGATCCCCACGCAGGGTGTAGCCGGGGAGCTGTTTTTT. This translates into CAWIPTQGVAGELFF.

V is TRBV29-1 and J is TRBJ2-3; TRBD2 matches 13 bases. Germline assignment: CDR1 SQVTM and CDR2 ANQGSEA. Germline trimming cut 7 bases from V and 8 bases from J; bases unmatched to any gene: 9. The CDR3 has 14 amino acids. DNA of the CDR3: TGCAGCGCCTGGACTAGCGGGGGATCAGGTACGCAGTATTTT. It specifies CSAWTSGGSGTQYF.

This sequence joins TRBV9 and TRBJ2-3; 12 nucleotides match TRBD2. V gave up 7 bases and J gave up 8 bases; unmatched junction bases: 14. This CDR3 is 16 amino acids long. Looked up from germline, CDR1 is SGDLS and CDR2 is YYNGEE. The CDR3 nucleotides read TGTGCCAGCTCCGTGGCGGCTAGCGGGGGGGTGGGTACGCAGTATTTT. Residues: CASSVAASGGVGTQYF.

This chain links TRBV5-6 with TRBJ1-3; D gene unclear. The CDR3 spans 14 residues. V was cut by 0 bases and J by 8 bases, with 12 bases left in between. CDR1 is SGHDT, CDR2 YYEEEE, per germline. The CDR3 reads CASSLGTSDYTIYF. In nucleotides, the CDR3 is TGTGCCAGCAGCTTGGGTACGTCAGATTACACCATATATTTT. The full variable domain, completed using reference TRBV5-6 and TRBJ1-3, is DAGVTQSPTHLIKTRGQQVTLRCSPKSGHDTVSWYQQALGQGPQFIFQYYEEEERQRGNFPDRFSGHQFPNYSSELNVNALLLGDSALYLCASSLGTSDYTIYFGEGSWLTVV.

The rearrangement uses TRBV10-3 and TRBJ1-1; 10 bases map to TRBD1. With V trimmed by 5 bases and J by 1 base, 1 base remained unmatched. The germline CDR1 and CDR2 sequences are ENHRY and SYGVKD. The CDR3 covers 14 residues. The CDR3 reads CAISRTGGNTEAFF. Written as DNA, the CDR3 is TGTGCCATCAGTCGGACAGGGGGGAACACTGAAGCTTTCTTT.

The V gene is TRBV7-9, the J gene TRBJ2-7, with D perhaps matching TRBD2 (5 bases). Trimming shortened V by 5 bases and J by 3 bases, and 20 bases separated the two germline ends. Germline-derived CDR1 and CDR2 are SEHNR and FQNEAQ (reference sequence). This CDR3 has 16 amino acids. For the CDR3, the DNA is TGTGCCAGCAGCGGACCCACTGGACTTCAGGTCTACGAGCAGTACTTC. It codes for CASSGPTGLQVYEQYF.

This chain joins TRBV6-6 and TRBJ2-1; possible D gene TRBD1, 5 bases. The CDR3 totals 15 residues. With 4 bases removed from V and 7 bases from J, the gap between germline ends came to 17 bases. Germline V gene data show CDR1 as MNHNY and CDR2 as SVGAGI (reference sequence). The CDR3 here is CASSSQGSFGNEQFF. Here the CDR3 DNA reads TGTGCCAGCAGTTCGCAGGGTAGTTTCGGAAATGAGCAGTTCTTC.

This clone was recorded once. The CDR3 loop is CASSLSLAGVLSEQFF. In DNA, the CDR3 is TGTGCCAGCAGCTTATCATTAGCGGGGGTCCTCAGTGAGCAGTTCTTC. The J gene is TRBJ2-1, the V gene TRBV7-2; 9 nucleotides line up with TRBD2. The CDR3 is 16 amino acids. Per germline, CDR1 SGHTA and CDR2 FQGNSA. Trimming at V came to 2 bases and at J to 9 bases, leaving 11 bases not matched to a gene.